Presented here are 31 T cell receptor beta chains from one specimen sequenced in a study of T cell repertoires in chronic hepatitis B. Clones were read by immunoSEQ multiplex PCR, and TCRdb kept only the in-frame ones, dropping some. This sample's table reports approximately 69 clones. Specimen: HBV core (core195) epitope-specific CD8+ T cells from PBMCs. The receptor source for this set is a human donor with chronic hepatitis B virus infection.

The V and J genes are TRBV29-1 and TRBJ2-6, with D maybe TRBD2 (6 bases). This CDR3 region has 15 residues. Germline V gives CDR1 SQVTM, CDR2 ANQGSEA. The CDR3 spells CSVWGVLSGANVLTF. Here the CDR3 DNA reads TGCAGTGTGTGGGGGGTTTTGAGCGGGGCCAACGTCCTGACTTTC. Combining the CDR3 with reference TRBV29-1 and TRBJ2-6 gives the whole variable domain SAVISQKPSRDICQRGTSLTIQCQVDSQVTMMFWYRQQPGQSLTLIATANQGSEATYESGFVIDKFPISRPNLTFSTLTVSNMSPEDSSIYLCSVWGVLSGANVLTFGAGSRLTVL.

The gene calls are TRBV7-4 and TRBJ2-6; D ambiguous. V was cut by 2 bases and J by 5 bases, with 13 bases left in between. CDR3 length equals 16 residues. Germline V gene sequence: CDR1 SGHVT, CDR2 SQSDAQ. The CDR3 region is CASSLCSQSRANVLTF. The CDR3 bases are TGTGCCAGCAGCTTATGCTCACAAAGTCGGGCCAACGTCCTGACTTTC.

The V gene is TRBV6-6, the J gene TRBJ2-5, with TRBD2 matching over 8 bases. Germline CDR1 reads MNHNY; CDR2 reads SVGAGI (reference sequence). The V gene end was trimmed by 7 bases and the J gene end by 5 bases; junction bases not matched to a gene: 9. The CDR3 is 14 amino acids. CDR3 sequence reads: CASTDSGMGETQYF. The CDR3 region has the DNA TGTGCCAGCACCGATAGCGGGATGGGGGAGACCCAGTACTTC.

The chain is built from TRBV15 and TRBJ2-2, with a possible D match to TRBD1 (7 bases). From germline, CDR1 is LNHNV and CDR2 YYDKDF (reference sequence). CDR3 length equals 14 residues. Trimming removed 5 bases from V and 6 bases from J, with 13 bases in between. The CDR3 sequence is CATSHDREAGELFF. As DNA, the CDR3 is TGTGCCACCAGCCACGACAGGGAGGCCGGGGAGCTGTTTTTT.

The genes are TRBV21-1 and TRBJ1-4. TRBV21-1 is a known pseudogene. The CDR3 extends over 13 amino acids. The CDR3 DNA sequence: TGTGCCAGCAGCAAAAAAAATAATGAAAAACTGTTTTTT. Translated, it gives CASSKKNNEKLFF.

This clone was detected only a few times. The CDR3 DNA reads TGTGCCAGCAGTCCCCTGCTTGGGACCTACAATGAGCAGTTCTTC. Protein: CASSPLLGTYNEQFF. The rearrangement links TRBV27 to TRBJ2-1; no clear D. The CDR3 contains 15 residues. V was clipped by 5 bases and J by 2 bases, with 13 bases between them. Looked up from germline, CDR1 is MNHEY and CDR2 is SMNVEV (reference sequence).

The V gene is TRBV4-2, the J gene TRBJ2-6; D gene unclear. This CDR3 contains 15 residues. The germline V gene encodes CDR1 LGHNA and CDR2 YNFKEQ. The V end lost 0 bases, the J end lost 0 bases, and 3 bases lay between the germline ends. CDR3 bases: TGTGCCAGCAGCCAAGACAACTCTGGGGCCAACGTCCTGACTTTC. The encoded protein is CASSQDNSGANVLTF.

This clone was found a few times. The V and J genes are TRBV21-1 and TRBJ2-2; the D call of TRBD1 is as the table states it, not checked on the DNA. TRBV21-1 is a known pseudogene. The CDR3 totals 16 residues. CDR3 amino acids: CASSNEVTTETGELFF. The CDR3 nucleotides are TGTGCCAGCAGCAATGAAGTGACAACTGAGACCGGGGAGCTGTTTTTT.

This clone is classed as hyperexpanded. J is TRBJ2-2 and V is TRBV6-4; the D is unclear. The germline CDR1 and CDR2 sequences are MRHNA and SNTAGT. This CDR3 spans 13 amino acids. The V end was cut by 2 bases, the J end by 3 bases, with 4 bases between. Here the CDR3 reads CASSDTYTGELFF. DNA of the CDR3: TGTGCCAGCAGTGACACTTACACCGGGGAGCTGTTTTTT.

Points on this clone: A read error is likely, as this CDR3 ends without the conserved phenylalanine or tryptophan. The DNA is omitted, as the CDR3 cannot be located on it reliably, and the CDR3 follows TCRdb's listing. The V call is TRBV10-1, the J call TRBJ1-2. CDR1 is WNHNN and CDR2 is SYGVQD in the germline V gene (reference sequence). Ends included, the CDR3 has 14 residues. The CDR3 protein is CASSESKRSRKTYG.

The rearrangement links TRBV4-2 to TRBJ2-2; 9 bases are shared with TRBD1. The trim removed 4 bases at V and 3 bases at J, leaving 3 bases unmatched. Germline CDR1 LGHNA, CDR2 YNFKEQ. This CDR3 has 15 amino acids. CDR3 coding DNA: TGTGCCAGCAGCCCTGGACAGGGGCACACCGGGGAGCTGTTTTTT. Amino acids: CASSPGQGHTGELFF.

This chain links TRBV6-1 with TRBJ2-7; D might be TRBD1 (6 bases). Germline loops: CDR1 MNHNS, CDR2 SASEGT. V was clipped by 2 bases and J by 0 bases, with 11 bases between them. The CDR3 contains 15 residues. CDR3 nucleotide sequence: TGTGCCAGCAGTGAAAGTGCAGGGGCCTCCTACGAGCAGTACTTC. This codes for CASSESAGASYEQYF.

V and J are TRBV6-4 and TRBJ2-2, with 12 bases that match TRBD2. This CDR3 has 16 residues. V shed 3 bases, J shed 5 bases, and the junction held 4 bases outside the gene matches. CDR1 is MRHNA and CDR2 is SNTAGT in the germline V gene. CDR3 bases: TGTGCCAGCAGTGAGACTAGCGGGAGCTTAACCGGGGAGCTGTTTTTT. As protein: CASSETSGSLTGELFF.

This clone rates as hyperexpanded. The rearrangement joins TRBV6-1 to TRBJ1-2; D possibly corresponds to TRBD1 (5 bases). The ends were cut back, 4 bases at V and 4 bases at J, with 22 bases in the middle. The CDR3 runs to 17 residues. Looked up from germline, CDR1 is MNHNS and CDR2 is SASEGT. CDR3 residues: CASSGDQGGSNPYGYTF. The CDR3 DNA follows: TGTGCCAGCAGTGGTGACCAGGGAGGCTCGAACCCCTATGGCTACACCTTC.

This clone was seen only once. The rearrangement links TRBV18 to TRBJ1-1; TRBD1 matches at 8 bases. V was pared by 3 bases and J by 6 bases, with 6 bases of the junction left unmatched. The CDR3 spans 14 residues. Germline CDR1 and CDR2: KGHSH and LQKENI. CDR3: CASSPQGRGPEAFF. CDR3 nucleotide sequence: TGTGCCAGCTCACCTCAAGGCAGGGGGCCTGAAGCTTTCTTT.

The chain links TRBV1 to TRBJ2-6; the D call TRBD1 from the table was never checked on the DNA. TRBV1 is marked as a pseudogene. The CDR3 loop spans 18 amino acids. CDR3: CTSSVSRLCTSRANVLTF. The CDR3 DNA sequence: TGCACCAGCAGCGTGTCTCGTTTGTGCACAAGTCGGGCCAACGTCCTGACTTTC.

The chain is built from TRBV6-4 and TRBJ2-1; no clear D gene. Trimming left V 1 base short and J 9 bases short, with 10 bases between. The CDR3 is 13 residues long. Germline loops: CDR1 MRHNA, CDR2 SNTAGT. The CDR3 loop is CASSDYPGTEQFF. The CDR3 DNA reads as TGTGCCAGCAGTGACTACCCTGGCACTGAGCAGTTCTTC.

The chain uses TRBV6-4 and TRBJ2-3, with D perhaps TRBD2 (6 bases). Germline V gives CDR1 MRHNA, CDR2 SNTAGT. Trimming cost V 2 bases and J 0 bases, with 6 bases left between them. CDR3 length equals 14 residues. The CDR3 region has the DNA TGTGCCAGCAGTGACGGGACTAGCACAGATACGCAGTATTTT. Protein sequence: CASSDGTSTDTQYF.

The chain recombines TRBV13 with TRBJ2-6; D is unresolved. V shed 6 bases and J shed 5 bases, with 23 bases lying between them. The CDR3 length is 18 residues. CDR1 PRHDT and CDR2 FYEKMQ come from the germline V gene (reference sequence). In nucleotides, the CDR3 is TGTGCCAGCAGGACAAGGCAGCTGATACAAAGTCGGGCCAACGTCCTGACTTTC. Translated, it gives CASRTRQLIQSRANVLTF.

The V and J genes are TRBV6-4 and TRBJ2-2; the D is unclear. Trimming shortened V by 2 bases and J by 5 bases, and 6 bases separated the two germline ends. This CDR3 spans 13 amino acids. Germline V gives CDR1 MRHNA, CDR2 SNTAGT. CDR3 region: CASSDKGTGELFF. The CDR3 bases are TGTGCCAGCAGTGACAAGGGTACCGGGGAGCTGTTTTTT.

This clone was observed a handful of times. J is TRBJ1-5 and V is TRBV6-1, with 9 nucleotides matching TRBD1. Trimming removed 2 bases from V and 6 bases from J; junction bases left unmatched: 5. CDR1 is MNHNS and CDR2 is SASEGT in the germline V gene. The CDR3 extends over 15 amino acids. The CDR3 DNA reads as TGTGCCAGCAGTGAATTAGCGGACAGGGGTCAGCCCCAGCATTTT. It translates to CASSELADRGQPQHF.

The rearrangement uses TRBV28 and TRBJ2-3, with TRBD2 matching 10 bases. V shed 2 bases and J 4 bases; nucleotides not matched to a gene: 3. The germline V gene has CDR1 MDHEN and CDR2 SYDVKM. This CDR3 has 15 amino acids. Here the CDR3 DNA reads TGTGCCAGCAGTTTAGGGCTAGCGGGAGCAGATACGCAGTATTTT. Translating gives CASSLGLAGADTQYF.

The chain recombines TRBV7-6 with TRBJ2-7; TRBD2 matches 11 bases. V dropped 5 bases and J dropped 0; count of bases not matched to a gene: 6. CDR3 length: 16 amino acids. Germline V gives CDR1 SGHVS, CDR2 FNYEAQ. The CDR3 DNA reads TGTGCCAGCAGCCCGGGACTAGCGGACGTCTCCTACGAGCAGTACTTC. Its translation: CASSPGLADVSYEQYF.

The chain recombines TRBV28 with TRBJ2-6; a weak D match, TRBD2 (6 bases). V lost 3 bases to trimming and J lost 3 bases, with 9 bases between them. The CDR3 contains 15 residues. Germline CDR1 and CDR2: MDHEN and SYDVKM. The CDR3 nucleotides read TGTGCCAGCAGTTTCTCGGGGGATGGGGCCAACGTCCTGACTTTC. This sequence encodes CASSFSGDGANVLTF.

Here the CDR3 reads CATSRGGILNTEAFF. The CDR3 bases are TGTGCCACCAGCAGAGGTGGCATTTTGAACACTGAAGCTTTCTTT. V gene TRBV15 combines with J gene TRBJ1-1; D call uncertain. The CDR3 consists of 15 residues. Germline loops: CDR1 LNHNV, CDR2 YYDKDF (reference sequence). The V end lost 1 base, the J end lost 0 bases, and 9 bases lay between the germline ends.

The rearrangement links TRBV6-4 to TRBJ2-3; 7 bases fit TRBD2. V gave up 0 bases and J gave up 6 bases; unmatched junction bases: 6. CDR1 is MRHNA, CDR2 SNTAGT, per germline. This CDR3 contains 15 residues. CDR3 bases: TGTGCCAGCAGTGACTCGGGGGAGGGCCGGGATACGCAGTATTTT. Its protein product is CASSDSGEGRDTQYF.

The J gene is TRBJ2-1, the V gene TRBV14, with D unclear. Germline V CDR1 and CDR2: SGHDN, FVKESK. V was pared by 0 bases and J by 9 bases, with 6 bases between. The CDR3 length is 12 residues. CDR3 nucleotide sequence: TGTGCCAGCAGCCAAGACCGCTCTGAGCAGTTCTTC. Translated: CASSQDRSEQFF.

This CDR3 reads CASNENSGAEQFF. The CDR3 bases are TGTGCCAGCAACGAAAACTCAGGGGCTGAGCAGTTCTTC. The rearrangement uses TRBV9 and TRBJ2-1, with D possibly TRBD1 on 6 matching bases. Germline values: CDR1 SGDLS, CDR2 YYNGEE. This CDR3 has 13 residues. V was pared by 6 bases and J by 9 bases, with 16 bases between. Combining the CDR3 with reference TRBV9 and TRBJ2-1 gives the whole variable domain DSGVTQTPKHLITATGQRVTLRCSPRSGDLSVYWYQQSLDQGLQFLIQYYNGEERAKGNILERFSAQQFPDLHSELNLSSLELGDSALYFCASNENSGAEQFFGPGTRLTVL.

The V gene is TRBV6-4, the J gene TRBJ2-3; 9 nucleotides line up with TRBD2. This CDR3 is built from 15 residues. From germline, CDR1 is MRHNA and CDR2 SNTAGT. The trim removed 5 bases at V and 2 bases at J, leaving 5 bases unmatched. CDR3 residues: CASSISSGATDTQYF. As DNA, the CDR3 is TGTGCCAGCAGTATCTCTAGCGGGGCCACAGATACGCAGTATTTT.

J is TRBJ1-1 and V is TRBV21-1. TRBV21-1 represents a pseudogene. The CDR3 has 16 amino acids. CDR3 sequence: CASRNGVATHRTEAFF. DNA for the CDR3: TGTGCCAGCAGAAACGGCGTAGCTACACATCGCACTGAAGCTTTCTTT.

The gene calls are TRBV7-7 and TRBJ2-6, with unresolved D. Trimming pared 5 bases from V and 5 bases from J, leaving 22 bases between. Germline V gene sequence: CDR1 SSHAT, CDR2 FNYEAQ (reference sequence). The CDR3 spans 18 residues. The CDR3 DNA reads as TGTGCCAGCAGCGCTAATCCTAAGCCACAAAGTCGGGCCAACGTCCTGACTTTC. It specifies CASSANPKPQSRANVLTF.